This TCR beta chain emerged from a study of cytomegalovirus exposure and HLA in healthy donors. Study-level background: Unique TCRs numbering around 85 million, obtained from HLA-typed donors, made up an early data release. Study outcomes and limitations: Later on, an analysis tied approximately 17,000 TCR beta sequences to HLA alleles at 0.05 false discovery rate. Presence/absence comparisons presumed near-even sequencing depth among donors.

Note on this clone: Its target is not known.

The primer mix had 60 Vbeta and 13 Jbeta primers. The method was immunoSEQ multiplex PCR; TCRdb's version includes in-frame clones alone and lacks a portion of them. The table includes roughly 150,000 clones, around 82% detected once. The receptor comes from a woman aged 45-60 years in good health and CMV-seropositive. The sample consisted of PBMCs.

CDR3 amino acids: CSVEIAGGSGGYTF. DNA of the CDR3: TGCAGCGTTGAAATCGCTGGAGGGAGCGGTGGCTACACCTTC. The gene calls are TRBV29-1 and TRBJ1-2; D is uncertain. Trimming took 2 bases from V and 7 from J, leaving 17 bases between them. The V gene's germline CDR1 is SQVTM and CDR2 ANQGSEA. CDR3 size: 14 residues.